The source of this TCR beta chain is a study of T cells in localized non-small cell lung cancer. Overall study results and limits: Detection in adjacent lung was observed for a median about 56 of the top 100 tumor clones. The tumor had only one region sequenced, so heterogeneity remains possible. Uninvolved nearby lung showed the greatest T cell clonality, exceeding that found in tumor.

TCRdb's table, derived via immunoSEQ multiplex PCR, lists solely in-frame clones and lacks some. The sample yields over 65,000 clones, about 81% seen once. Concerning this clone: The target antigen is unknown.

CDR1 LNHDA and CDR2 SQIVND come from the germline V gene (reference sequence). This CDR3 spans 13 amino acids. V was clipped by 11 bases and J by 3 bases, with 14 bases between them. This receptor was taken from a female donor aged 60 or older with stage I lung adenocarcinoma. This chain uses TRBV19 with TRBJ1-5; unclear D gene. The sample consisted of peripheral blood, taken before any cancer treatment. CDR3 loop: CAAGPRPNQPQHF. The CDR3, as DNA: TGTGCCGCCGGTCCCAGGCCCAATCAGCCCCAGCATTTT.